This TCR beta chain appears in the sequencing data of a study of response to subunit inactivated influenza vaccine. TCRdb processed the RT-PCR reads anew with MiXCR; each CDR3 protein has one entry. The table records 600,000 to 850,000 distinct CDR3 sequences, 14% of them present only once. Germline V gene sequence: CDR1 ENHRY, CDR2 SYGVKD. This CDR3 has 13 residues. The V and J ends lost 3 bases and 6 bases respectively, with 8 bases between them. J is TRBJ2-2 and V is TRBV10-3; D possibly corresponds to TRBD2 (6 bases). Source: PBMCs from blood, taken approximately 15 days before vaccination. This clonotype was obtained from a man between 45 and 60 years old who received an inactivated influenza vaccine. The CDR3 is CAISDRRAGELFF. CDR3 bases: TGTGCCATCAGTGATCGGAGGGCCGGGGAGCTGTTTTTT.